This T cell receptor (beta chain) came from a study of blood T cells in healthy people across ages (dated by TCRdb to the mid-2010s). As for the study more broadly: In model experiments, roughly one uniquely barcoded TCR beta cDNA molecule per two T cells was captured by template switching. Using the same blood draw, the study looked at two additional independent replicas of 1 million unique cDNA reads for two donors, one aged 18 to 29 and the other aged 80 or older. To avoid experimental bias, donors of different ages were spread randomly across the sequencing lanes. The donors were divided into four age groups: young (average around 17 years), middle-aged (over 35), aged (about 60) and long-lived (roughly 86). To track age-related changes in TCR beta repertoire diversity, the study relied on deep sequencing normalized with unique cDNA molecular identifiers. The research as a whole found: Estimates of total diversity based on one million sequenced T cells were considered lower bounds and underestimates. Compared with the aged group, more naive CD4+ T cells, fewer expanded clones and increased TCR diversity were shown by the long-lived group, suggesting age selection. The percentage of naive T cells measured by flow cytometry correlated strongly with observed TCR beta diversity. Because the CMV infection status of the donors was unknown, age-related changes in expanded clonotypes may potentially have been confounded. Observed TCR beta diversity per million T cells fell roughly linearly with age, and a significant reduction was already apparent by age around 40. Because profiling used bulk unsorted PBMCs, naive and antigen-experienced compartments could not be compared conclusively.

The donors were 40 or so Caucasian individuals from Russia, aged roughly 6 to 95 years, who were systemically healthy. Approximately 11 milliliters of peripheral blood were drawn from each donor into EDTA-treated Vacutainer tubes. Ficoll-Paque density-gradient centrifugation was used to isolate PBMCs, with at least 6.5 million per sample. Trizol reagent was used to extract total RNA from the PBMCs, yielding at least 5 micrograms per sample. Naive CD45RAhigh/CD27high T cell percentages were measured by flow cytometry on a PBMC aliquot from every donor. The cysteine opens and the phenylalanine closes a CDR3 of 15 amino acids. Only CDR3 DNA is held: 45 bases, read in frame from base 1. After removal of 6 bases from V and 1 base from J, the junction retains 9 bases not matched to a gene. CDR1 and CDR2 were assigned from the germline V gene (reference sequence) as DFQATT and SNEGSKA. To prepare the library, 5' RACE was applied. The data were produced on an Illumina HiSeq 2500. A second PCR of roughly 7 to 11 cycles was performed with a sample-barcoded 5' primer and a J-beta primer mix. Each TCR beta cDNA molecule received a unique molecular identifier from a template-switch 5' adaptor carrying 12 random nucleotides. Each sample yielded at least 2.5 million CDR3-containing paired-end reads. The Mint cDNA synthesis kit, primed by a TRBC-specific oligonucleotide, was used to synthesize first-strand cDNA from all RNA. Following uracil-DNA glycosylase treatment, all cDNA underwent a first 18-cycle PCR with the universal primers M1SS and BC2_uni_R. On the study's bioinformatics: For normalization, 1 million high-quality reads, each with a distinct molecular identifier, were randomly selected from each sample. Instead of being binned into consensus sequences, reads that shared molecular identifiers were thrown out. CDR3 identification, clonotype clustering and error correction used MiTCR with a Q25 quality threshold and the strictest error-elimination algorithm. Lower-bound total TCR beta diversity was estimated with a nonparametric unseen species model using Euler transformation. Using fastp at Q25 and MiXCR, TCRdb reprocessed the public reads and kept productive beta chains. One record per CDR3 amino acid sequence lists the most common genes and DNA. The V and J calls reflect TCRdb's pipeline rather than the authors' work. The table for this sample lists roughly 700,000 distinct CDR3 sequences; 49% of them were counted only once. The top ten clonotypes cover under 35% of the sample.

A note on this clonotype: This receptor's antigen is unknown. No much larger clone is present one base from it, and per-base qualities are unavailable.

The receptor was derived from a woman aged 55 to 70 in good health. This sequence uses TRBV20-1 and TRBJ2-5; TRBD2 lines up with 9 middle nucleotides. The sequencing sample was made of blood. The CDR3 region: CSAPDSGRTQETQYF. The nucleotide sequence is given as TGCAGTGCGCCGGACAGCGGGAGGACCCAAGAGACCCAGTACTTC.